These T cell receptor beta chains were read from a single sample in a study of blood T cell repertoires in COVID-19. TCRdb's table, derived via immunoSEQ multiplex PCR, lists solely in-frame clones and lacks some. Of under 300,000 clones listed, roughly 88% are singletons. The sample comprised PBMCs or T cells enriched from blood (not recorded which). The receptor set was obtained from a woman aged 45-65 years who had recovered from COVID-19. Each CDR3 is given with its conserved first and last residue. Each record gives: clone size, V gene, D gene, J gene, CDR3 protein, CDR3 DNA. D genes are given only for firm matches. Size is stated for part of the rows, as once, few or many counts, or as a class when the clone is expanded.

-	TRBV7-9	TRBD1	TRBJ1-2	CASSPTGGNLNYGYTF	TGTGCCAGCAGTCCCACAGGGGGCAACCTTAACTATGGCTACACCTTC
-	TRBV25-1	TRBD2	TRBJ2-7	CASSDGTRGLRTYEQYF	TGTGCCAGCAGTGACGGGACTAGAGGTTTGAGGACTTACGAGCAGTACTTC
-	TRBV27	-	TRBJ2-1	CAEGPSAYNEQFF	TGTGCCGAAGGCCCTAGCGCATACAATGAGCAGTTCTTC
-	TRBV11-2	TRBD1	TRBJ2-7	CASSVGQGSYEQYF	TGTGCCAGCAGCGTGGGACAGGGATCCTACGAGCAGTACTTC
-	TRBV19	-	TRBJ1-2	CASRRDQSSYTF	TGTGCCAGTAGACGGGATCAATCCAGCTACACCTTC
-	TRBV2	TRBD1	TRBJ2-1	CASSRQGSSYNEQFF	TGTGCCAGCAGTCGACAGGGGAGCTCCTACAATGAGCAGTTCTTC
few	TRBV7-8	-	TRBJ2-5	CASSLWRIQETQYF	TGTGCCAGCAGCTTATGGCGGATCCAAGAGACCCAGTACTTC
-	TRBV19	-	TRBJ2-3	CASSRDKLRDTQYF	TGTGCCAGTAGCCGGGACAAGCTACGAGATACGCAGTATTTT
-	TRBV7-9	TRBD2	TRBJ2-3	CASSPRLAGSDTQYF	TGTGCCAGCAGCCCCAGACTAGCGGGATCAGATACGCAGTATTTT
once	TRBV2	TRBD2	TRBJ2-3	CASSILAGGQDTQYF	TGTGCCAGCAGTATATTAGCGGGAGGACAAGATACGCAGTATTTT
-	TRBV19	-	TRBJ1-1	CASTPGPGETEAFF	TGTGCCAGTACCCCAGGGCCGGGGGAGACTGAAGCTTTCTTT
-	TRBV2	TRBD2	TRBJ2-7	CASRIPGAGAYEQYF	TGTGCCAGCAGGATCCCTGGGGCGGGGGCCTACGAGCAGTACTTC
few	TRBV21-1	-	TRBJ1-5	CASSIGTDNQPQHF	TGTGCCAGCAGCATTGGGACAGACAATCAGCCCCAGCATTTT
-	TRBV28	-	TRBJ1-2	CASSSSPTDRYGYTF	TGTGCCAGCAGTTCGAGCCCCACAGACCGCTATGGCTACACCTTC
-	TRBV15	-	TRBJ2-7	CATSQFKGKGYEQYF	TGTGCCACCAGCCAGTTTAAAGGGAAGGGGTACGAGCAGTACTTC
-	TRBV11-3	-	TRBJ1-4	CASSLIRTGQREKLFF	TGTGCCAGCAGCTTAATACGGACGGGCCAGCGGGAAAAACTGTTTTTT
-	TRBV10-3	-	TRBJ2-1	CAISEQPSEPYNEQFF	TGTGCCATCAGTGAGCAGCCTAGCGAGCCGTACAATGAGCAGTTCTTC
-	TRBV25-1	TRBD1	TRBJ2-1	CASSLLDRYGNEQFF	TGTGCCAGCAGCCTACTGGACAGGTATGGCAATGAGCAGTTCTTC
few	TRBV5-4	-	TRBJ2-5	CATQLSALSTEETQYF	TGTGCCACCCAATTGAGCGCATTATCTACGGAGGAGACCCAGTACTTC
-	TRBV10-3	-	TRBJ1-3	CAIRAEQGRSPGNTIYF	TGTGCCATCAGGGCAGAACAGGGTAGGTCCCCTGGAAACACCATATATTTT
-	TRBV27	-	TRBJ2-7	CASRPGGPKNEQYF	TGTGCCAGCAGGCCAGGAGGACCTAAGAACGAGCAGTACTTC
-	TRBV7-2	-	TRBJ1-5	CASRGGSNQPQHF	TGTGCCAGCCGAGGAGGGAGCAATCAGCCCCAGCATTTT
-	TRBV9	TRBD1	TRBJ2-1	CASSVGQGRNEQFF	TGTGCCAGCAGCGTGGGACAGGGCAGGAATGAGCAGTTCTTC
-	TRBV5-6	-	TRBJ1-5	CASSLGLYGQPQHF	TGTGCCAGCAGCTTGGGTCTGTACGGGCAGCCCCAGCATTTT
-	TRBV24-1	-	TRBJ1-5	CATSVGTGNNQPQHF	TGTGCCACCAGTGTTGGTACAGGTAATAATCAGCCCCAGCATTTT
-	TRBV27	TRBD1	TRBJ2-1	CASSLYGQGTEQFF	TGTGCCAGCAGCCTATACGGACAGGGGACTGAGCAGTTCTTC
-	TRBV3-1/TRBV3-2	TRBD2	TRBJ2-1	CASSQGTSGRDRQFF	TGTGCCAGCAGCCAAGGGACTAGCGGGAGGGACAGGCAGTTCTTC
-	TRBV7-9	TRBD2	TRBJ2-5	CASSPNPWWASGHQETQYF	TGTGCCAGCAGCCCAAACCCCTGGTGGGCTAGCGGACATCAAGAGACCCAGTACTTC
-	TRBV25-1	TRBD2	TRBJ2-1	CASRVAGDSYNEQFF	TGTGCCAGCAGGGTAGCGGGAGATTCCTACAATGAGCAGTTCTTC
-	TRBV7-2	TRBD1	TRBJ2-7	CASSADRDQTYEQYF	TGTGCCAGCAGCGCGGACAGGGACCAAACCTACGAGCAGTACTTC
-	TRBV2	TRBD1	TRBJ2-7	CASRGTGAYEQYF	TGTGCCAGCAGAGGGACAGGGGCCTACGAGCAGTACTTC